These 18 T cell receptor beta chains share one sample of origin, sequenced in a study of identical twins (dated by TCRdb to 2016 to 2018). Library preparation used 5' RACE. Sequenced on an Illumina HiSeq 2000. TCRdb redid the processing of the public reads, applying fastp at Q25 and MiXCR, and retained in-frame beta chains. Each CDR3 protein gets just one entry, which takes the most common genes and DNA from the rows behind it. In all, the sample holds 350,000 to 450,000 distinct CDR3 sequences, and about a fifth of those were seen once. Around 12% of the sample comes from the top ten. The source material was naive T cells sorted from blood. Sample cell subset or site, as interpreted from the label and publication: cells isolated with a human naive T-cell isolation kit. Every receptor here comes from a middle-aged man in good health.

The V and J genes are TRBV6-1 and TRBJ1-2; D gene unclear. The germline V gene encodes CDR1 MNHNS and CDR2 SASEGT. This CDR3 has 13 residues. V was clipped by 6 bases and J by 8 bases, with 16 bases between them. The chain's CDR3 is CASSQSGGTGYTF. CDR3 coding DNA: TGTGCCAGCAGCCAGAGTGGCGGAACCGGCTACACCTTC.

In its sample, this clonotype was seen a few times. The chain links TRBV7-9 to TRBJ1-2; TRBD1 is a possible D gene (5 bases). CDR3 length: 14 residues. The germline CDR1 and CDR2 sequences are SEHNR and FQNEAQ (reference sequence). V was cut by 3 bases and J by 4 bases, with 12 bases left in between. Here the CDR3 DNA reads TGTGCCAGCAGCTTCTCCGCAGGGCCCTATGGCTACACCTTC. Translation: CASSFSAGPYGYTF. The variable domain in full, completed from reference TRBV7-9 and TRBJ1-2, reads DTGVSQNPRHKITKRGQNVTFRCDPISEHNRLYWYRQTLGQGPEFLTYFQNEAQLEKSRLLSDRFSAERPKGSFSTLEIQRTEQGDSAMYLCASSFSAGPYGYTFGSGTRLTVV.

This clonotype was seen a handful of times. The chain has TRBV28 and TRBJ2-1; no clear D gene. The CDR3 has 12 amino acids. Germline-derived CDR1 and CDR2 are MDHEN and SYDVKM. V was cut by 2 bases and J by 5 bases, with 4 bases left in between. Written as DNA, the CDR3 is TGTGCCAGCAGTTTAATAAACAATGAGCAGTTCTTC. It specifies CASSLINNEQFF.

This clonotype showed up many times. The genes are TRBV11-1 and TRBJ2-1; no firm D call. The V end was cut by 0 bases, the J end by 3 bases, with 27 bases between. The CDR3 spans 21 residues. Germline V gives CDR1 SGHAT, CDR2 FQDESV (reference sequence). The chain's CDR3 is CASSLAALQNPYSDFYNEQFF. The CDR3 coding sequence is TGTGCCAGCAGCTTAGCAGCCCTCCAGAATCCCTACAGCGACTTCTACAATGAGCAGTTCTTC.

This clonotype was found many times. The rearrangement joins TRBV6-1 to TRBJ1-2; perhaps TRBD1 as D (5 bases). Germline assignment: CDR1 MNHNS and CDR2 SASEGT. V was trimmed by 6 bases and J by 5 bases, leaving 19 bases between them. The CDR3 totals 15 residues. CDR3 loop: CASRTVFGGWYGYTF. The CDR3 DNA reads TGTGCCAGCAGGACCGTCTTTGGGGGATGGTATGGCTACACCTTC.

This clonotype turned up a few times. The chain employs TRBV14 and TRBJ2-7; 10 bases match TRBD1. This CDR3 region has 18 residues. CDR1 and CDR2 (germline): SGHDN, FVKESK. V shed 0 bases and J 5 bases; nucleotides not matched to a gene: 13. In nucleotides, the CDR3 is TGTGCCAGCAGCCAAGAACGGACTATCGGGGACAGGGGCCACGAGCAGTACTTC. As protein: CASSQERTIGDRGHEQYF.

This clonotype showed up just a few times. The gene calls are TRBV30 and TRBJ2-2; no definite D call. The CDR3 runs to 16 residues. Germline V CDR1 and CDR2: GTSNPN, SVGIG (reference sequence). Between the trimmed V and J ends, which lost 1 base and 3 bases, there was a span of 15 bases. As DNA, the CDR3 is TGTGCCTGGAGTGGTAGCTCGTGGGGTGACACCGGGGAGCTGTTTTTT. It is translated as CAWSGSSWGDTGELFF.

The sample holds many counts of this clonotype. The genes are TRBV7-8 and TRBJ2-1; D gene uncertain. V was pared by 5 bases and J by 5 bases, with 4 bases between. CDR1 SGHVS and CDR2 FQNEAQ come from the germline V gene. This CDR3 is 11 amino acids long. CDR3 sequence (DNA): TGTGCCAGCAGCGGGGACAATGAGCAGTTCTTC. Its protein is CASSGDNEQFF.

This clonotype was counted only a few times. The chain joins TRBV11-1 to TRBJ2-3; 8 nucleotides agree with TRBD2. Trimming removed 2 bases from V and 5 bases from J; junction bases left unmatched: 9. This CDR3 has 16 amino acids. Germline V gene sequence: CDR1 SGHAT, CDR2 FQDESV (reference sequence). CDR3 nucleotide sequence: TGTGCCAGCAGCTTACGATCCAGCGGGAGAGGAGATACGCAGTATTTT. Residues: CASSLRSSGRGDTQYF.

This clonotype was detected only a few times. In DNA, the CDR3 is TGTGCCAGCAGCAGGGATGGGGGTTTTGGAAGCGAGCAGTACTTC. It translates to CASSRDGGFGSEQYF. The chain is built from TRBV7-6 and TRBJ2-7, with D perhaps TRBD1 or TRBD2 (5 bases each). This CDR3 has 15 residues. Per germline, CDR1 SGHVS and CDR2 FNYEAQ. Deletions cut 5 bases from V and 6 bases from J, with 20 bases between.

In regard to this clonotype: A much larger clone sits a single nucleotide away, making a read error possible. The V call is TRBV29-1, the J call TRBJ2-6; no clear D. The length of the CDR3 is 18 residues. CDR1 SQVTM and CDR2 ANQGSEA come from the germline V gene. The CDR3 region is CSVELAGSPSSGTNVLTF. In DNA, the CDR3 is TGCAGCGTTGAATTGGCCGGCAGCCCGAGCTCTGGGACCAACGTCCTGACTTTC.

The rearrangement joins TRBV15 to TRBJ2-3; 12 bases align to TRBD2. The germline CDR1 and CDR2 sequences are LNHNV and YYDKDF (reference sequence). The CDR3 contains 15 residues. V lost 1 base, J lost 10 bases, and 6 bases stayed unmatched. CDR3 in amino acids: CATSRGTSGAGSQYF. For the CDR3, the DNA is TGTGCCACCAGCAGAGGGACTAGCGGGGCGGGGTCGCAGTATTTT.

This clonotype was seen only a few times. CDR3 bases: TGTGCCAGCAGAGATAGCGGGAGATTCACAGATACGCAGTATTTT. It translates to CASRDSGRFTDTQYF. The V gene is TRBV25-1, the J gene TRBJ2-3, with 9 nucleotides matching TRBD2. V lost 6 bases, J lost 2 bases, and 6 bases stayed unmatched. In germline, CDR1 is MGHDK, CDR2 SYGVNS. CDR3 length: 15 amino acids.

There are a few counts of this clonotype. The V gene is TRBV10-3, the J gene TRBJ2-1; the D gene is possibly TRBD1 (6 bases). Trimming pared 3 bases from V and 1 base from J, leaving 7 bases between. Per germline, CDR1 ENHRY and CDR2 SYGVKD. This CDR3 comprises 14 residues. In DNA form, the CDR3 reads TGTGCCATCAGTGACAGGGGATCCTACAATGAGCAGTTCTTC. Protein: CAISDRGSYNEQFF.

This clonotype was seen a few times. The chain employs TRBV20-1 and TRBJ2-7; the D gene is possibly TRBD1 (5 bases). The V gene's germline CDR1 is DFQATT and CDR2 SNEGSKA (reference sequence). V was clipped by 4 bases and J by 3 bases, with 7 bases between them. This CDR3 has 11 residues. The CDR3 region has the DNA TGCAGTGCTAAAGGGGACTACGAGCAGTACTTC. It yields the protein CSAKGDYEQYF.

The sample holds a few counts of this clonotype. The J gene is TRBJ2-3, the V gene TRBV5-5; TRBD2 matches at 10 bases. Trimming took 4 bases from V and 6 from J; bases not matched to a gene: 14. Looked up from germline, CDR1 is SGHKS and CDR2 is YYEKEE (reference sequence). CDR3 size: 17 residues. The CDR3 nucleotides are TGTGCCAGCAGCCGCGGCCCGGTAGCGGGAGGTATGGATACGCAGTATTTT. Its translation: CASSRGPVAGGMDTQYF.

This clonotype was recorded many times. This chain connects TRBV28 to TRBJ2-2; 8 nucleotides match TRBD1. Trimming cost V 6 bases and J 2 bases; bases outside gene matches: 14. CDR3 length: 18 amino acids. From germline, CDR1 is MDHEN and CDR2 SYDVKM. Here the CDR3 DNA reads TGTGCCAGCAGACCCAAGACAGGGGCGATGATTAACACCGGGGAGCTGTTTTTT. Translated, it gives CASRPKTGAMINTGELFF.

This clonotype was seen only a few times. The chain joins TRBV3-1 to TRBJ2-5, with TRBD2 matching 7 bases. There are 18 residues in the CDR3. From germline, CDR1 is LGHDT and CDR2 YNNKEL (reference sequence). With V trimmed by 1 base and J by 5 bases, 16 bases remained unmatched. The CDR3 nucleotides are TGTGCCAGCAGCCAAGCCCTACCCCTAGCGGAGGGAGGGGAGACCCAGTACTTC. This encodes CASSQALPLAEGGETQYF.